The T cell receptor (beta chain) under discussion was sequenced for a study of cytotoxic CD8 clonotypes in ibrutinib-treated CLL. Turning to the study itself: The subjects consisted of 11 to 12 relapsed/refractory and 15 treatment-naive individuals, with around 17 IGHV unmutated. The taking of response samples occurred after a median roughly 12 months of treatment, with a range of 6 to 36.

The V end was cut by 6 bases, the J end by 2 bases, with 17 bases between. The length of the CDR3 is 15 residues. Germline V gives CDR1 MNHEY, CDR2 SVGAGI. A remark on this clone: What it recognizes is unknown.

Notes on the study in general: Stable or contracted on treatment, public clonotypes were also uncommon. Baseline clonality exceeded age-matched healthy donors and tracked circulating CD8+ T-cell counts.

The assay was immunoSEQ multiplex PCR, and TCRdb's table has in-frame clones only and misses some. There are fewer than 100,000 clones in the sample; about 82% occur only once, and under 6% lies in the top ten. V usage is TRBV6-5 and J usage is TRBJ2-7; possibly TRBD2 for D (7 bases). Sequenced here: PBMCs, sampled before ibrutinib treatment. The receptor comes from a human donor with chronic lymphocytic leukemia. CDR3 DNA sequence: TGTGCCAGCAGCAGCCCCGGCGGGGGCACCTACGAGCAGTACTTC. Its translation is CASSSPGGGTYEQYF.